This T cell receptor beta chain was retrieved from a study of cytomegalovirus exposure and HLA in healthy donors. In its sample, this clone was seen a few times. No antigen is known for it. General study results and limits: Cytomegalovirus status was reportedly diagnosed by the classifier with high sensitivity and specificity. Some V segments, TRBV6-2 and TRBV6-3 among them, were indistinguishable and were therefore excluded.

This CDR3 contains 16 residues. V was clipped by 0 bases and J by 4 bases, with 13 bases between them. Germline V gene sequence: CDR1 SGHNT, CDR2 YYREEE (reference sequence). PCR amplification relied on 60 Vbeta primers (plus 13 Jbeta primers). Sequencing was performed with immunoSEQ multiplex PCR; in TCRdb, only in-frame clones are kept and a portion is missing. The table includes roughly 160,000 clones, 80% detected once. The sequenced sample was PBMCs. The clonotype comes from a man younger than 35 in good health and CMV-seropositive. The V gene is TRBV5-4, the J gene TRBJ2-2, with a tentative D call TRBD2 (6 bases). CDR3 nucleotides: TGTGCCAGCAGCTTGGAGGCTAGCGCTCTCACCGGGGAGCTGTTTTTT. Its protein is CASSLEASALTGELFF.